The 11 T cell receptor beta chains presented below share a single source sample, sequenced in a study of T cells after yellow fever vaccination. TCRdb passed the 5' RACE reads through MiXCR, listing each CDR3 protein once. This table holds hundreds of thousands of distinct CDR3 sequences, 13% found once. The sample consisted of PBMCs, taken on the day of the yellow fever booster vaccination. Receptors were obtained from a man younger than 45 who received the YFV17D yellow fever vaccine.

The chain combines TRBV7-2 with TRBJ2-2, with 10 bases matching TRBD2. V lost 5 bases, J lost 4 bases, and 4 bases stayed unmatched. This CDR3 has 15 amino acids. Germline V gene lookup returns CDR1 SGHTA and CDR2 FQGNSA. CDR3 region: CASSTRTSGTGELFF. CDR3 DNA: TGTGCCAGCAGCACCAGGACTAGCGGCACCGGGGAGCTGTTTTTT. Full variable domain (rest looked up from reference TRBV7-2 and TRBJ2-2): GAGVSQSPSNKVTEKGKDVELRCDPISGHTALYWYRQSLGQGLEFLIYFQGNSAPDKSGLPSDRFSAERTGGSVSTLTIQRTQQEDSAVYLCASSTRTSGTGELFFGEGSRLTVL.

The V gene is TRBV30, the J gene TRBJ1-5; D unresolved. This CDR3 is built from 13 residues. Germline lookup yields CDR1 GTSNPN and CDR2 SVGIG (reference sequence). The V end was cut by 0 bases, the J end by 6 bases, with 9 bases between. The CDR3 is CAWSVEGSQPQHF. The CDR3 DNA reads as TGTGCCTGGAGTGTAGAGGGTAGTCAGCCCCAGCATTTT.

This clonotype was observed a handful of times. The chain uses TRBV29-1 and TRBJ2-2; D possibly corresponds to TRBD1 (5 bases). Trimming removed 5 bases at V and 3 bases at J, with 13 bases between. The CDR3 totals 14 residues. The germline V gene has CDR1 SQVTM and CDR2 ANQGSEA. In DNA form, the CDR3 reads TGCAGCGTTCGGACGTGGGGCGACACCGGGGAGCTGTTTTTT. Translating it yields CSVRTWGDTGELFF.

The chain is built from TRBV20-1 and TRBJ2-5; no firm D call. CDR1 and CDR2 from the germline V gene are DFQATT and SNEGSKA (reference sequence). CDR3 length: 12 residues. Trimming took 0 bases from V and 3 from J, leaving 5 bases between them. CDR3 in amino acids: CSAREAEETQYF. CDR3 sequence (DNA): TGCAGTGCTAGAGAGGCAGAAGAGACCCAGTACTTC.

This clonotype was counted ten times or more. This sequence joins TRBV7-9 and TRBJ2-3, with D tentatively TRBD1 (5 bases). This CDR3 comprises 13 residues. The germline gives CDR1 SEHNR, CDR2 FQNEAQ (reference sequence). Trimming took 5 bases from V and 4 from J, leaving 10 bases between them. CDR3 in amino acids: CASSLEGADTQYF. The CDR3 bases are TGTGCCAGCAGCCTAGAAGGGGCAGATACGCAGTATTTT.

In its sample, this clonotype was seen a few times. The V call is TRBV5-1, the J call TRBJ2-3; D ambiguous. CDR1 and CDR2 from the germline V gene are SGHRS and YFSETQ. V was shortened by 0 bases and J by 2 bases, with 10 bases between the two germline ends. The CDR3 is 15 amino acids. Here the CDR3 DNA reads TGCGCCAGCAGCTTGGGGCAGAAATCCACAGATACGCAGTATTTT. Translated, it gives CASSLGQKSTDTQYF.

The table lists this clonotype with a count of one. The V gene is TRBV6-1, the J gene TRBJ2-7; 7 bases fit TRBD1. From germline, CDR1 is MNHNS and CDR2 SASEGT. This CDR3 has 16 amino acids. V was pared by 7 bases and J by 9 bases, with 21 bases of the junction left unmatched. For the CDR3, the DNA is TGTGCCAGCAAAATCGAGAGAGGGGGCCGGGTTTCACGGCAGTACTTC. Protein product: CASKIERGGRVSRQYF.

The chain uses TRBV3-1 and TRBJ2-6, with a tentative D call TRBD2 (6 bases). Germline V gives CDR1 LGHDT, CDR2 YNNKEL (reference sequence). Trimming shortened V by 0 bases and J by 2 bases, and 14 bases separated the two germline ends. The CDR3 contains 18 residues. The CDR3 DNA sequence: TGTGCCAGCAGCCAAGAGATGCGGAGGGAGCCTGGGGCCAACGTCCTGACTTTC. Translated, it gives CASSQEMRREPGANVLTF.

The chain joins TRBV20-1 to TRBJ2-3; tentatively, D is TRBD1 (6 bases). V was shortened by 0 bases and J by 2 bases, with 12 bases between the two germline ends. The CDR3 loop spans 15 amino acids. In germline, CDR1 is DFQATT, CDR2 SNEGSKA (reference sequence). The CDR3 reads CSARDLTGNTDTQYF. The CDR3 nucleotides read TGCAGTGCTAGAGATTTGACAGGAAACACAGATACGCAGTATTTT.

A few counts support this clonotype. The V gene is TRBV7-8, the J gene TRBJ2-7, with TRBD1 as a possible D gene (5 bases). This CDR3 has 16 amino acids. The germline CDR1 and CDR2 sequences are SGHVS and FQNEAQ. V was shortened by 2 bases and J by 0 bases, with 14 bases between the two germline ends. CDR3 sequence reads: CASSLPAGQSSYEQYF. The CDR3 nucleotides read TGTGCCAGCAGCTTACCGGCAGGGCAAAGCTCCTACGAGCAGTACTTC.

This clonotype was picked up a small number of times. The chain employs TRBV10-1 and TRBJ2-2; possible D gene TRBD2, 6 bases. The CDR3 has 13 amino acids. The V end was cut by 7 bases, the J end by 8 bases, with 14 bases between. Per germline, CDR1 WNHNN and CDR2 SYGVQD (reference sequence). Here the CDR3 DNA reads TGCGCCAGCAACGACGGGAGTCTGGGGGAGCTGTTTTTT. Translated, it gives CASNDGSLGELFF.